The 4 T cell receptor beta chains reported below all come from one sample, sequenced in a study of T cell responses to AZD1222 COVID-19 vaccine (dated by TCRdb to the early 2020s). Per the publication, the time point label means: baseline before first vaccination. In the paper's terms, the treatment or condition label means: meningococcal conjugate vaccine given as trial control. Receptors were amplified or captured by the immunoSEQ multiplex PCR assay. TCRdb mirrors the immuneACCESS table, restricted to in-frame sequences. Some clones are absent from its copies; in checked studies, under half trace to an unresolved V gene, and the reason for the others is unknown. Across this sample there are about 70,000 clones, with roughly 90% seen only once. The ten largest clones represent approximately 4.7% of the sample. The specimen was peripheral blood, collected on day 0 of MenACWY control vaccination. The receptors were sampled from an adult in good health.

V usage is TRBV29-1 and J usage is TRBJ2-5, with 8 bases fitting TRBD2. Trimming cost V 4 bases and J 5 bases; bases outside gene matches: 6. Germline values: CDR1 SQVTM, CDR2 ANQGSEA. This CDR3 has 13 amino acids. The CDR3 reads CSVGAGVRETQYF. The CDR3 nucleotides are TGCAGCGTTGGAGCGGGGGTTCGGGAGACCCAGTACTTC. Full variable domain (outside the CDR3, taken from reference TRBV29-1 and TRBJ2-5): SAVISQKPSRDICQRGTSLTIQCQVDSQVTMMFWYRQQPGQSLTLIATANQGSEATYESGFVIDKFPISRPNLTFSTLTVSNMSPEDSSIYLCSVGAGVRETQYFGPGTRLLVL.

The chain recombines TRBV5-1 with TRBJ2-1; TRBD2 matches 8 bases. This CDR3 is built from 16 residues. Trimming at V came to 0 bases and at J to 3 bases, leaving 5 bases not matched to a gene. Looked up from germline, CDR1 is SGHRS and CDR2 is YFSETQ. The DNA for the CDR3 is TGCGCCAGCAGCTTGGCCGGGGGGGCCGACTACAATGAGCAGTTCTTC. Its translation is CASSLAGGADYNEQFF. The variable domain in full, completed from reference TRBV5-1 and TRBJ2-1, reads KAGVTQTPRYLIKTRGQQVTLSCSPISGHRSVSWYQQTPGQGLQFLFEYFSETQRNKGNFPGRFSGRQFSNSRSEMNVSTLELGDSALYLCASSLAGGADYNEQFFGPGTRLTVL.

The chain has TRBV4-1 and TRBJ2-7; TRBD1 matches 10 bases. The CDR3 covers 14 residues. J gave up 1 base and V 4 bases, and 1 base lay outside the gene matches. Germline lookup yields CDR1 MGHRA and CDR2 YSYEKL. This chain's CDR3 is CASSRTGGSYEQYF. The CDR3 DNA sequence: TGCGCCAGCAGCCGGACAGGGGGGTCCTACGAGCAGTACTTC.

V usage is TRBV9 and J usage is TRBJ2-4; tentatively, D is TRBD1 or TRBD2 (5 bases each). The V gene's germline CDR1 is SGDLS and CDR2 YYNGEE. V dropped 1 base and J dropped 0 bases, with 11 bases sitting between them. The CDR3 totals 16 residues. CDR3 DNA: TGTGCCAGCAGCGTATCCGGGGACCTAGCCAAAAACATTCAGTACTTC. As protein: CASSVSGDLAKNIQYF.